This TCR beta chain emerged from a study of identical twins. CDR3 length: 15 residues. Germline V gives CDR1 SQVTM, CDR2 ANQGSEA. V was trimmed by 6 bases and J by 3 bases, leaving 19 bases between them. TCRdb re-called the 5' RACE reads through MiXCR, storing one row per CDR3 protein. The data contain 450,000 to 650,000 distinct CDR3 sequences, 13% to 15% of them singletons. The same data also contributed to another study, on yellow fever vaccine responses in identical twins.

What was sequenced was CD4+ T cells sorted from blood. The origin of this receptor is a woman between 18 and 29 years old in good health. The rearrangement joins TRBV29-1 to TRBJ2-3; maybe TRBD1 (6 bases). The CDR3 region is CSVGWGRGPTDTQYF. The CDR3 region has the DNA TGCAGCGTAGGGTGGGGCAGGGGCCCAACAGATACGCAGTATTTT.